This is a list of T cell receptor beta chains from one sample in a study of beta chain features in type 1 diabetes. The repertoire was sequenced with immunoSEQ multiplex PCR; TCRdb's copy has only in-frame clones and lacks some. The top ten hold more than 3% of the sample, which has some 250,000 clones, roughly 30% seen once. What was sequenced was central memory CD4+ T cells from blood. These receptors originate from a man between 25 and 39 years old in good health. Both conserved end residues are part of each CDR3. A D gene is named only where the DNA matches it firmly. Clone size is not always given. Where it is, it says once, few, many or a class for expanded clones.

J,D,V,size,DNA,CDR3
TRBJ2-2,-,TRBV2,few,TGTGCCAGCAGCGCGGACACCGGGGAGCTGTTTTTT,CASSADTGELFF
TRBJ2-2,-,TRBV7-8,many,TGTGCCAGCAGCTTAGAGACTGGCGGGAACACCGGGGAGCTGTTTTTT,CASSLETGGNTGELFF
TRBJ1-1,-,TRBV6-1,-,TGTGCCAGCAAGGTCAGCATGAACACTGAAGCTTTCTTT,CASKVSMNTEAFF
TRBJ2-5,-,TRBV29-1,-,TGCAGCGGGGGCGGGGAACAGACGACCCAGTACTTC,CSGGGEQTTQYF
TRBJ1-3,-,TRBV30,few,TGTGCCTGGGCGCATGGCGCCGGAAACACCATATATTTT,CAWAHGAGNTIYF
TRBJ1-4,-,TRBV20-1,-,TGCAGTGCTATCCGTGCAGAGAAACTGTTTTTT,CSAIRAEKLFF
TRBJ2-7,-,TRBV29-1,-,TGCAGCGTTGGTTGGGGGCGCGGAGAGCAGTACTTC,CSVGWGRGEQYF
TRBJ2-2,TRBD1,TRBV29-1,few,TGCAGCGTGAAACAGGGGTTAGACACCGGGGAGCTGTTTTTT,CSVKQGLDTGELFF
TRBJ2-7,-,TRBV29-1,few,TGCAGCGTCGCAGGCGGGTTCTCCTACGAGCAGTACTTC,CSVAGGFSYEQYF
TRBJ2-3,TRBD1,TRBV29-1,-,TGCAGCGCGGGACAGGGGGCCACAGATACGCAGTATTTT,CSAGQGATDTQYF
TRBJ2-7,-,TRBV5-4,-,TGTGCCAGCAGCTTGGAAGGGCGGTGGGCGTACTTC,CASSLEGRWAYF
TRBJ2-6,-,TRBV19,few,TGTGCCAGTAGACCTGTAGGGGCCAACGTCCTGACTTTC,CASRPVGANVLTF
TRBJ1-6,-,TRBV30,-,TGTGCCTGGAGTGTAACCGGGGCCCCTAATTCACCCCTCCACTTT,CAWSVTGAPNSPLHF
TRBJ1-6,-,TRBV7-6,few,TGTGCCAGCAGCTTAGACCGGGTCAGCAATTCACCCCTCCACTTT,CASSLDRVSNSPLHF
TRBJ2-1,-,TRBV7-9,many,TGTGCCAGCAGCTCCCGGGACTCTGAGCAGTTCTTC,CASSSRDSEQFF
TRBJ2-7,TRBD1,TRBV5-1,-,TGCGCCAGCAGCTCCGGGACAGGGAGGTACGAGCAGTACTTC,CASSSGTGRYEQYF
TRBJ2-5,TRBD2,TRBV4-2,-,TGTGCCAGCAGCCAAGCGGCTAGCGGGGCCTCAAAGACCCAGTACTTC,CASSQAASGASKTQYF
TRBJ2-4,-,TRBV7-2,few,TGTGCCAGCAGCTTTCATACAGGGGCCAAAAACATTCAGTACTTC,CASSFHTGAKNIQYF
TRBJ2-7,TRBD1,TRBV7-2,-,TGTGCCAGCAGCGACAGGGGGCAGTACGACGAGCAGTACTTC,CASSDRGQYDEQYF
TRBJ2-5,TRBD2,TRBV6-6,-,TGTGCCAGCAACCTAGCGGGAGCATCCCAAGAGACCCAGTACTTC,CASNLAGASQETQYF
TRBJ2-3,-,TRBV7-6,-,TGTGCCAGCAGCCGAATGGGGACGGACACAGATACGCAGTATTTT,CASSRMGTDTDTQYF
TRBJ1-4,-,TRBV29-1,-,TGCAGCGTTGCCCCCGCAGGGGTCACTGAAAAACTGTTTTTT,CSVAPAGVTEKLFF
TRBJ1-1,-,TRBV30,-,TGTGCCTGGAGTGAATATAGGGGATCGGCGAAGACTGAAGCTTTCTTT,CAWSEYRGSAKTEAFF
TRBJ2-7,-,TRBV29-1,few,TGCAGCGTTGATTATTACGAGCAGTACTTC,CSVDYYEQYF
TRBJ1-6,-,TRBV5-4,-,TGTGCCAGCAGCCAAGTTCGGGATTCACCCCTCCACTTT,CASSQVRDSPLHF
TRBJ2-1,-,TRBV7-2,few,TGTGCCAGCAGCTCGTACCCCAATGAGCAGTTCTTC,CASSSYPNEQFF
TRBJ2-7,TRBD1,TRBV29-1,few,TGCAGCGTTGGTCGGGACAGCTACGAGCAGTACTTC,CSVGRDSYEQYF
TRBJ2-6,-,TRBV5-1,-,TGCGCCAGCATCCCGACAGGCGTTAGCTCTGGGGCCAACGTCCTGACTTTC,CASIPTGVSSGANVLTF
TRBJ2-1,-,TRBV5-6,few,TGTGCCAGCAGCTTGGGGCCTCCGGGTCTAAATGAGCAGTTCTTC,CASSLGPPGLNEQFF
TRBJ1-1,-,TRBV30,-,TGTGCCTGGAGTCCCCAGACCATGAGGGCTTTCTTT,CAWSPQTMRAFF
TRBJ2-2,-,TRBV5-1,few,TGCGCCAGCAGCCCCACCAGGGGTACGAACACCGGGGAGCTGTTTTTT,CASSPTRGTNTGELFF